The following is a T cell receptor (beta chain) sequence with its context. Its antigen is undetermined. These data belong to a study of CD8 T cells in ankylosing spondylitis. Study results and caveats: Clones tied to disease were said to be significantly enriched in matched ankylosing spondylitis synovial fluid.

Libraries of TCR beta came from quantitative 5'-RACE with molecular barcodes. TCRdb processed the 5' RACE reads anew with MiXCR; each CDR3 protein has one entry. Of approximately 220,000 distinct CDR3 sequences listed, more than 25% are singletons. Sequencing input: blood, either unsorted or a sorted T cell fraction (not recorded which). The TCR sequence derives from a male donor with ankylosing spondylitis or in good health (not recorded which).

The CDR3 DNA reads as TGCAGCGTTCTACCGACTAGCGTCAACGAGCAGTACTTC. The encoded protein is CSVLPTSVNEQYF. The V and J genes are TRBV29-1 and TRBJ2-7, with 8 positions matching TRBD2. From germline, CDR1 is SQVTM and CDR2 ANQGSEA. After removal of 5 bases from V and 5 bases from J, the junction contained 8 bases not matched to a gene. CDR3 length equals 13 residues.